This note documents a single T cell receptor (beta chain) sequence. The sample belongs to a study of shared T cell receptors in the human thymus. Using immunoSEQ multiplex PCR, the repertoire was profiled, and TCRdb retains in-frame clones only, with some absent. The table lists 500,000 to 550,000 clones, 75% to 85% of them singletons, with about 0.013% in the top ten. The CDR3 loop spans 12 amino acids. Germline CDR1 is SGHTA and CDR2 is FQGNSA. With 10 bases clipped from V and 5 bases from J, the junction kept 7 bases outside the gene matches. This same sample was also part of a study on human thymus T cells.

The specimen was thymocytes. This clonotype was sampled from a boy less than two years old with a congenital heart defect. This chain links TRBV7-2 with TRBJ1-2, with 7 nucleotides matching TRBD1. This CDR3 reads CATQGIRYGYTF. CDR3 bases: TGTGCCACACAGGGGATCCGGTATGGCTACACCTTC.